The present T cell receptor (beta chain) was sequenced within a study of blood T cell repertoires in COVID-19. Study-level background: Acute and convalescent COVID-19 samples came from the United States, Italy and Spain. T cells, B-cell-depleted T cells, or PBMCs provided the cDNA or gDNA that served as material.

Per the study methods: Reference gene primer amplification in the assay estimated nucleated cell counts. Method: immunoSEQ multiplex PCR; TCRdb's copy keeps in-frame clones and lacks some. That table furnishes V, J and clone size, whereas the DNA furnished D and trimming. The table has about 160,000 clones, roughly 93% seen once. The V gene end was trimmed by 10 bases and the J gene end by 0 bases; junction bases not matched to a gene: 9. CDR1 is LNHDA, CDR2 SQIVND, per germline (reference sequence). The length of the CDR3 is 14 residues. Sequencing used peripheral blood. The receptor was derived from a man younger than 35 with acute or convalescent COVID-19. The chain recombines TRBV19 with TRBJ2-7; 7 nucleotides line up with TRBD1. DNA for the CDR3: TGTGCCACAACCCCGGGACAGCTCTCCTACGAGCAGTACTTC. This encodes CATTPGQLSYEQYF.